Below are 24 T cell receptor beta chains sequenced from a single sample in a study of PD-L1 blockade in urothelial cancer (dated by TCRdb to 2017 to 2019). Receptor libraries were prepared by the immunoSEQ multiplex PCR assay. The table was pulled from immuneACCESS by TCRdb, which kept in-frame rearrangements only. Such tables lose some clones; where checked, under half of the loss comes from unresolved V genes, and the rest has no known cause. The sample table contains about 100,000 clones; only one count was recorded for approximately 85% of them. 2.4% of the sample goes to the ten largest clones. Here the sequenced sample was PBMCs, taken around atezolizumab (anti-PD-L1) treatment. These receptors came from a man aged 45-65 years with urothelial cancer.

This clone was seen a handful of times. V and J are TRBV28 and TRBJ1-6; maybe TRBD1 (5 bases). V gave up 5 bases and J gave up 8 bases, with 19 bases separating them. This CDR3 is 16 amino acids long. Germline V gene data show CDR1 as MDHEN and CDR2 as SYDVKM. The CDR3 sequence: CASSPPDSIWDSPLHF. DNA for the CDR3: TGTGCCAGCAGTCCCCCCGACAGTATTTGGGATTCACCCCTCCACTTT.

V is TRBV4-1 and J is TRBJ2-1, with D perhaps TRBD2 (6 bases). Germline CDR1 and CDR2: MGHRA and YSYEKL. This CDR3 comprises 14 residues. V was cut by 1 base and J by 2 bases, with 6 bases left in between. CDR3 in DNA: TGCGCCAGCAGCCAAGGACTAGCCTACAATGAGCAGTTCTTC. Protein product: CASSQGLAYNEQFF.

V usage is TRBV5-8 and J usage is TRBJ1-5; tentative D call: TRBD1 (5 bases). The germline V gene encodes CDR1 SGHTS and CDR2 YDEGEE. V lost 5 bases, J lost 4 bases, and 10 bases lay in between. CDR3 length equals 13 residues. The DNA for the CDR3 is TGTGCCAGCAGTCCCCAGGGAAATCAGCCCCAGCATTTT. It encodes CASSPQGNQPQHF.

This chain uses TRBV28 with TRBJ2-2, with a weak D call TRBD2 (6 bases). Looked up from germline, CDR1 is MDHEN and CDR2 is SYDVKM. V was shortened by 5 bases and J by 7 bases, with 11 bases between the two germline ends. This CDR3 region has 13 residues. CDR3 in DNA: TGTGCCAGCAGTCCAGGGACTTACGGGGAGCTGTTTTTT. Translating gives CASSPGTYGELFF.

V is TRBV5-6 and J is TRBJ2-1, with TRBD1 matching over 7 bases. CDR1 is SGHDT, CDR2 YYEEEE, per germline. The CDR3 is 13 residues long. The V segment lost 5 bases and the J segment 15 bases; nucleotides outside the gene matches: 14. CDR3 protein: CASRWGTVGETFF. The CDR3 DNA follows: TGTGCCAGCAGATGGGGGACAGTAGGGGAAACGTTCTTC. The full variable domain, with the rest looked up from reference TRBV5-6 and TRBJ2-1, is DAGVTQSPTHLIKTRGQQVTLRCSPKSGHDTVSWYQQALGQGPQFIFQYYEEEERQRGNFPDRFSGHQFPNYSSELNVNALLLGDSALYLCASRWGTVGETFFGPGTRLTVL.

This chain links TRBV5-1 with TRBJ2-7, with TRBD1 matching 9 bases. Germline values: CDR1 SGHRS, CDR2 YFSETQ. V trimming: 4 bases; J trimming: 4 bases; junction bases outside the gene matches: 6. CDR3 length equals 14 residues. The CDR3 DNA is TGCGCCAGCAGCCACCGGGACAGGGCTTACGAGCAGTACTTC. This encodes CASSHRDRAYEQYF.

The CDR3 coding sequence is TGTGCCAGCAGCCCCACCTGGAGCTCCTACGAGCAGTACTTC. Protein product: CASSPTWSSYEQYF. This chain links TRBV9 with TRBJ2-7; unclear D gene. There are 14 residues in the CDR3. Trimming pared 4 bases from V and 0 bases from J, leaving 11 bases between. The germline CDR1 and CDR2 sequences are SGDLS and YYNGEE.

The V call is TRBV9, the J call TRBJ2-3; 9 bases fit TRBD2. The trim removed 0 bases at V and 1 base at J, leaving 3 bases unmatched. The CDR3 length is 16 residues. CDR1 is SGDLS, CDR2 YYNGEE, per germline. The CDR3 loop is CASSVGRTSGTDTQYF. The CDR3 DNA follows: TGTGCCAGCAGCGTAGGACGGACTAGCGGCACAGATACGCAGTATTTT.

The rearrangement links TRBV7-6 to TRBJ2-7; D is perhaps TRBD2 (5 bases). The CDR3 covers 12 residues. V lost 3 bases and J lost 7, with 10 bases in between. CDR1 is SGHVS and CDR2 is FNYEAQ in the germline V gene. CDR3 sequence reads: CASSLNSGEQYF. For the CDR3, the DNA is TGTGCCAGCAGCTTGAACTCGGGAGAGCAGTACTTC.

The V and J genes are TRBV2 and TRBJ1-1; no clear D. V was clipped by 6 bases and J by 2 bases, with 13 bases between them. CDR1 and CDR2 (germline): SNHLY, FYNNEI. CDR3 size: 14 residues. This chain's CDR3 is CASRTVQPNTEAFF. The DNA for the CDR3 is TGTGCCAGCAGAACCGTACAGCCCAACACTGAAGCTTTCTTT.

The chain links TRBV28 to TRBJ1-5; D remains ambiguous. The V and J ends lost 1 base and 6 bases respectively, with 10 bases between them. Germline-derived CDR1 and CDR2 are MDHEN and SYDVKM. This CDR3 has 14 amino acids. The chain's CDR3 is CASSLSGRTQPQHF. For the CDR3, the DNA is TGTGCCAGCAGTTTATCAGGCAGAACTCAGCCCCAGCATTTT.

The chain links TRBV12-5 to TRBJ2-5; 7 bases fit TRBD1. This CDR3 contains 15 residues. Trimming took 0 bases from V and 4 from J; bases not matched to a gene: 5. The germline CDR1 and CDR2 sequences are LGHNT and FRNRAP. CDR3 in amino acids: CASGLVTQGIETQYF. In DNA form, the CDR3 reads TGTGCTAGTGGTTTGGTAACACAGGGGATAGAGACCCAGTACTTC.

This rearrangement joins TRBV5-1 to TRBJ1-1; D unresolved. V lost 1 base to trimming and J lost 2 bases, with 9 bases between them. CDR3 length equals 14 residues. CDR1 and CDR2 (germline): SGHRS, YFSETQ. CDR3 coding DNA: TGCGCCAGCAGCTTGACAGTGGGCAACACTGAAGCTTTCTTT. It yields the protein CASSLTVGNTEAFF. The variable domain in full, completed from reference TRBV5-1 and TRBJ1-1, reads KAGVTQTPRYLIKTRGQQVTLSCSPISGHRSVSWYQQTPGQGLQFLFEYFSETQRNKGNFPGRFSGRQFSNSRSEMNVSTLELGDSALYLCASSLTVGNTEAFFGQGTRLTVV.

In DNA, the CDR3 is TGTGCCAGCAGCCCCTCCGGGATTCGAGAGCAGTACTTC. It translates to CASSPSGIREQYF. This chain connects TRBV11-1 to TRBJ2-7; possible D gene TRBD2, 5 bases. The CDR3 runs to 13 residues. Germline CDR1 reads SGHAT; CDR2 reads FQDESV (reference sequence). V was shortened by 5 bases and J by 7 bases, with 15 bases between the two germline ends. The whole variable domain, remainder taken from reference TRBV11-1 and TRBJ2-7, is EAEVAQSPRYKITEKSQAVAFWCDPISGHATLYWYRQILGQGPELLVQFQDESVVDDSQLPKDRFSAERLKGVDSTLKIQPAELGDSAMYLCASSPSGIREQYFGPGTRLTVT.

V is TRBV9 and J is TRBJ2-2, with D possibly matching TRBD2 (5 bases). V lost 4 bases, J lost 5 bases, and 12 bases lay in between. This CDR3 is 14 amino acids long. Per the germline V gene, CDR1 is SGDLS and CDR2 is YYNGEE. CDR3 coding DNA: TGTGCCAGCAGCCCCGTCGGGGATACCGGGGAGCTGTTTTTT. It yields the protein CASSPVGDTGELFF.

This clone occurred once. This chain joins TRBV19 and TRBJ1-2; 9 bases are shared with TRBD1. The CDR3 runs 15 residues. Germline V gene sequence: CDR1 LNHDA, CDR2 SQIVND (reference sequence). V shed 7 bases, J shed 4 bases, and the junction held 10 bases outside the gene matches. CDR3 DNA: TGTGCCAGTACCCTAGCAACAGGGGGCACCTATGGCTACACCTTC. As protein: CASTLATGGTYGYTF.

The chain couples TRBV7-2 to TRBJ1-2; D possibly corresponds to TRBD1 (5 bases). This CDR3 has 14 amino acids. Germline V gene lookup returns CDR1 SGHTA and CDR2 FQGNSA. Trimming removed 5 bases from V and 5 bases from J, with 15 bases in between. The CDR3 region has the DNA TGTGCCAGCAGCGGGGTGGGGGGGATATATGGCTACACCTTC. Residues: CASSGVGGIYGYTF. Combining the CDR3 with reference TRBV7-2 and TRBJ1-2 gives the whole variable domain GAGVSQSPSNKVTEKGKDVELRCDPISGHTALYWYRQSLGQGLEFLIYFQGNSAPDKSGLPSDRFSAERTGGSVSTLTIQRTQQEDSAVYLCASSGVGGIYGYTFGSGTRLTVV.

The V call is TRBV7-2, the J call TRBJ1-5; tentative D call: TRBD1 (6 bases). The CDR3 has 15 residues. CDR1 is SGHTA and CDR2 is FQGNSA in the germline V gene. V lost 0 bases and J lost 2, with 8 bases in between. CDR3 protein: CASSLAGAGNQPQHF. CDR3 coding DNA: TGTGCCAGCAGCTTAGCGGGGGCGGGCAATCAGCCCCAGCATTTT.

V is TRBV5-1 and J is TRBJ2-3; 11 positions match TRBD2. CDR1 is SGHRS, CDR2 YFSETQ, per germline. J was trimmed by 1 base and V by 4 bases; bases with no gene match: 2. CDR3 length: 15 residues. This CDR3 is CASSQLAGGTDTQYF. DNA of the CDR3: TGCGCCAGCAGCCAACTAGCGGGAGGCACAGATACGCAGTATTTT.

V and J are TRBV6-1 and TRBJ2-1; tentatively, D is TRBD2 (7 bases). The germline V and J ends were trimmed by 0 bases and 0 bases, with 12 bases remaining between them. The CDR3 consists of 17 residues. The germline V gene has CDR1 MNHNS and CDR2 SASEGT. CDR3 nucleotides: TGTGCCAGCAGTGAAGCGGGGGGGGCCAGCTCCTACAATGAGCAGTTCTTC. Protein sequence: CASSEAGGASSYNEQFF.

This rearrangement joins TRBV28 to TRBJ2-7; 9 bases line up with TRBD1. The CDR3 runs 15 residues. Trimming cost V 7 bases and J 6 bases; bases outside gene matches: 13. CDR1 and CDR2 from the germline V gene are MDHEN and SYDVKM. The CDR3 loop reads CASTPTGTGKSEQYF. CDR3 in DNA: TGTGCCAGCACCCCAACCGGGACAGGGAAATCCGAGCAGTACTTC. Drawing the rest from reference TRBV28 and TRBJ2-7, the complete variable domain is DVKVTQSSRYLVKRTGEKVFLECVQDMDHENMFWYRQDPGLGLRLIYFSYDVKMKEKGDIPEGYSVSREKKERFSLILESASTNQTSMYLCASTPTGTGKSEQYFGPGTRLTVT.

The V call is TRBV10-2, the J call TRBJ2-1, with 7 positions matching TRBD1. CDR1 and CDR2 (germline): WSHSY, SAAADI. Trimming removed 6 bases from V and 0 bases from J; junction bases left unmatched: 5. The CDR3 extends over 15 amino acids. The CDR3: CASRADRASYNEQFF. The CDR3 bases are TGCGCCAGCAGAGCCGACAGGGCCTCCTACAATGAGCAGTTCTTC.

This clone was picked up one time. Other nucleotide sequences from this sample produce the same CDR3. This chain joins TRBV5-4 and TRBJ2-5, with TRBD2 matching 9 bases. The CDR3 is 14 amino acids. Unmatched junction bases numbered 3, after V lost 2 bases and J lost 4 bases. Per the germline V gene, CDR1 is SGHNT and CDR2 is YYREEE (reference sequence). The chain's CDR3 is CASSLAGGAETQYF. In DNA form, the CDR3 reads TGTGCCAGCAGCTTAGCGGGAGGTGCAGAGACCCAGTACTTC.

The V gene is TRBV28, the J gene TRBJ2-1; 12 nucleotides line up with TRBD2. V lost 7 bases, J lost 9 bases, and 13 bases stayed unmatched. Germline CDR1 reads MDHEN; CDR2 reads SYDVKM. This CDR3 has 16 amino acids. CDR3 nucleotide sequence: TGTGCCAGCACTAACAGAAGACTAGCGGGAGCGAGTGAGCAGTTCTTC. This translates into CASTNRRLAGASEQFF.